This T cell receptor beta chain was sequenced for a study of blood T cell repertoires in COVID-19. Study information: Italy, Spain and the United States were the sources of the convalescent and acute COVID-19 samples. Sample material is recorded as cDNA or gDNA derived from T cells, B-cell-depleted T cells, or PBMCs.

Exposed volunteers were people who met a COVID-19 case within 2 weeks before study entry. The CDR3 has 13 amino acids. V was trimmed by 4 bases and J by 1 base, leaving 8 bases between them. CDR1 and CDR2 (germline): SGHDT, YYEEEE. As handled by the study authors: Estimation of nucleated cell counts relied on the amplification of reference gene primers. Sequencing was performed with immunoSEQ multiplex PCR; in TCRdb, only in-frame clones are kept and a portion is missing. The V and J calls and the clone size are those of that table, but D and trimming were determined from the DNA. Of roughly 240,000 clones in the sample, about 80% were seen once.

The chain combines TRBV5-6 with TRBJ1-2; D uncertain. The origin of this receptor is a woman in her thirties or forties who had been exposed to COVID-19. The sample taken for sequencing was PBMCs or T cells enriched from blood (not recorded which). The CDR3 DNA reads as TGTGCCAGCAGCCCCGACATTAACTATGGCTACACCTTC. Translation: CASSPDINYGYTF.